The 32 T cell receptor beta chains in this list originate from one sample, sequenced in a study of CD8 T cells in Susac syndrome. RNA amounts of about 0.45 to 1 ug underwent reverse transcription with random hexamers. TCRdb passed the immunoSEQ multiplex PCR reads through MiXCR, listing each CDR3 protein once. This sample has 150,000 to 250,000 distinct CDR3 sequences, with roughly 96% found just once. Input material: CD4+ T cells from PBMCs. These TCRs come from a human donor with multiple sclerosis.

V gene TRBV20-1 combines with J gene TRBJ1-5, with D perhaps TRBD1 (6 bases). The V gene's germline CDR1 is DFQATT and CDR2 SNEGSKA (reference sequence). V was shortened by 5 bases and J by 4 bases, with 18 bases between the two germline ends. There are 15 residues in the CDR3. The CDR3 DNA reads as TGCAGTGCTGGGATGAGGGGAGGGGGGAATCAGCCCCAGCATTTT. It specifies CSAGMRGGGNQPQHF.

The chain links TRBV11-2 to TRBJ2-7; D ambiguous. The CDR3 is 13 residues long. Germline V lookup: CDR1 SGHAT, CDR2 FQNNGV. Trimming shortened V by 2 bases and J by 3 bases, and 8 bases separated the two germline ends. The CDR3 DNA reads TGTGCCAGCAGCTTAAGATTGGGCTACGAGCAGTACTTC. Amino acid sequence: CASSLRLGYEQYF.

The CDR3 sequence: CAWRVGGGNEQFF. The CDR3 bases are TGTGCCTGGAGAGTCGGGGGGGGAAATGAGCAGTTCTTC. This chain links TRBV30 with TRBJ2-1; 8 bases align to TRBD2. V dropped 3 bases and J dropped 7; count of bases not matched to a gene: 5. Germline CDR1 and CDR2: GTSNPN and SVGIG (reference sequence). There are 13 residues in the CDR3. The entire variable domain, with the rest obtained from reference TRBV30 and TRBJ2-1, is as follows: SQTIHQWPATLVQPVGSPLSLECTVEGTSNPNLYWYRQAAGRGLQLLFYSVGIGQISSEVPQNLSASRPQDRQFILSSKKLLLSDSGFYLCAWRVGGGNEQFFGPGTRLTVL.

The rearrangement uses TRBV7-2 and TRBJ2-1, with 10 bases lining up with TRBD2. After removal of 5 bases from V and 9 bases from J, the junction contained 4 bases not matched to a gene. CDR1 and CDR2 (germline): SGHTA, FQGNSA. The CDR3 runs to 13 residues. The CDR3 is CASSLSGRPEQFF. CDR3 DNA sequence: TGTGCCAGCAGCCTTAGCGGGAGGCCTGAGCAGTTCTTC.

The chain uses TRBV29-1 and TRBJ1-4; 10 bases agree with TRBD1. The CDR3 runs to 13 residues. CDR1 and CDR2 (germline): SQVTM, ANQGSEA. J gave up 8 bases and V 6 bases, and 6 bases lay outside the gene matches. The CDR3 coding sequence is TGCAGCGTGACAGGGGGCTTGGGGGAAAAACTGTTTTTT. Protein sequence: CSVTGGLGEKLFF.

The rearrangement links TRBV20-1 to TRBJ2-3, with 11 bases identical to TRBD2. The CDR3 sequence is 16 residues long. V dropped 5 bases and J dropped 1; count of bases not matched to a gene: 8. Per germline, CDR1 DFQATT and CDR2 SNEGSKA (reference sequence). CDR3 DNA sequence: TGCAGTGCTCCACGGGCTAGCGGGGGGCGCACAGATACGCAGTATTTT. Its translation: CSAPRASGGRTDTQYF.

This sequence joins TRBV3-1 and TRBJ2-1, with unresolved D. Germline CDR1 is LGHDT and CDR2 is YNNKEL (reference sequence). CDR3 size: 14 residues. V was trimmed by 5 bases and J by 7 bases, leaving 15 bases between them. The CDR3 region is CASSFHPHENEQFF. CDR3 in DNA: TGTGCCAGCAGCTTTCACCCCCATGAAAATGAGCAGTTCTTC.

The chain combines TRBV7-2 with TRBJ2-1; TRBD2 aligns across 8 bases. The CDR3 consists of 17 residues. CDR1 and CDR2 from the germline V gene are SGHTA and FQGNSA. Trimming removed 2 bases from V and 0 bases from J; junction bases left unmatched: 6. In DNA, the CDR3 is TGTGCCAGCAGCTTACCTCGGGCGGGGGGCTCCTACAATGAGCAGTTCTTC. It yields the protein CASSLPRAGGSYNEQFF.

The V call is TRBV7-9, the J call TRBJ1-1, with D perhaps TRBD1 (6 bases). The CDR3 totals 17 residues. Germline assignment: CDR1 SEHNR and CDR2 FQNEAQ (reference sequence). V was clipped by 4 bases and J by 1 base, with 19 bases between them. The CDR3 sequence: CASSSSQGFSENTEAFF. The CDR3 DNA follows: TGTGCCAGCAGCTCCAGCCAGGGGTTCAGCGAGAACACTGAAGCTTTCTTT.

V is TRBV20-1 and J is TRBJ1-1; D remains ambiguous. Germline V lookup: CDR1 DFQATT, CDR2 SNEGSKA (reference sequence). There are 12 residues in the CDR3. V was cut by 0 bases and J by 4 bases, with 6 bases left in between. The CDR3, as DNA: TGCAGTGCTAGAGAGGGTCCCACTGAAGCTTTCTTT. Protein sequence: CSAREGPTEAFF.

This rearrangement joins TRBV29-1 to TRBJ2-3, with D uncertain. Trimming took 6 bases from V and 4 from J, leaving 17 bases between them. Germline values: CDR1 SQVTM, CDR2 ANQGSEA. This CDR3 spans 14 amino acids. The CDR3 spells CSVAKGREADTQYF. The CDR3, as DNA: TGCAGCGTCGCTAAAGGGCGCGAGGCAGATACGCAGTATTTT.

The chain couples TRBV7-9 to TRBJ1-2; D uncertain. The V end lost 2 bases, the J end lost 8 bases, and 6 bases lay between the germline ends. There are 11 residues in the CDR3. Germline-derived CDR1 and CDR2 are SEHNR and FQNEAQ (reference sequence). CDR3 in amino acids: CASSLNSGYTF. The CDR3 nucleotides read TGTGCCAGCAGCTTAAACTCCGGCTACACCTTC.

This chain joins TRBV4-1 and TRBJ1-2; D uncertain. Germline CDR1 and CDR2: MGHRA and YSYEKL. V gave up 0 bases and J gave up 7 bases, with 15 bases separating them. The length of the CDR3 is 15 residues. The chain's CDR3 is CASSQERKVVGGYTF. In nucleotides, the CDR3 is TGCGCCAGCAGCCAAGAAAGGAAGGTAGTCGGTGGCTACACCTTC.

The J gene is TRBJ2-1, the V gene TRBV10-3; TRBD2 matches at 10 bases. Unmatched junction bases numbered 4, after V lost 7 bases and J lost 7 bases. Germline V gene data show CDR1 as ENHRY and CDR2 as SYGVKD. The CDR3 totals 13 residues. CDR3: CAINSGRENEQFF. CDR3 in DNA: TGTGCCATCAACAGCGGGAGGGAGAATGAGCAGTTCTTC.

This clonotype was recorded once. The CDR3 DNA is TGTGCCACCGACAGGGGGCGCGACTATGGCTACACCTTC. Translating gives CATDRGRDYGYTF. The rearrangement joins TRBV30 to TRBJ1-2, with 10 bases matching TRBD1. The CDR3 is made up of 13 amino acids. Trimming removed 8 bases from V and 3 bases from J; junction bases left unmatched: 6. Germline V gene lookup returns CDR1 GTSNPN and CDR2 SVGIG (reference sequence).

CDR3: CALRLTGRETQYF. Here the CDR3 DNA reads TGTGCCCTGAGATTAACGGGTCGAGAGACCCAGTACTTC. The chain recombines TRBV30 with TRBJ2-5; D remains ambiguous. This CDR3 region has 13 residues. The germline gives CDR1 GTSNPN, CDR2 SVGIG (reference sequence). Trimming pared 8 bases from V and 4 bases from J, leaving 17 bases between.

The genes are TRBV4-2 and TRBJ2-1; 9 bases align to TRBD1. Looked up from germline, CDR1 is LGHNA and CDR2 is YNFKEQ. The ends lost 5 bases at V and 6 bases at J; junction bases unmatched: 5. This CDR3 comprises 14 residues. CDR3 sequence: CASSARQGGNEQFF. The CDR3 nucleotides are TGTGCCAGCAGCGCCCGACAGGGGGGCAATGAGCAGTTCTTC.

CDR3 nucleotides: TGTGCCAGCAGCTTCAGGCGGGGAGACTACGAGCAGTACTTC. It is translated as CASSFRRGDYEQYF. The chain is built from TRBV11-2 and TRBJ2-7; a weak D match, TRBD2 (6 bases). This CDR3 has 14 residues. Germline V gene sequence: CDR1 SGHAT, CDR2 FQNNGV. V was pared by 3 bases and J by 3 bases, with 12 bases between.

CDR3 in DNA: TGCAGTGCTAGAGATAACGGCTACAATCAGCCCCAGCATTTT. As protein: CSARDNGYNQPQHF. The J gene is TRBJ1-5, the V gene TRBV20-1; no firm D call. Germline V CDR1 and CDR2: DFQATT, SNEGSKA (reference sequence). Trimming shortened V by 0 bases and J by 3 bases, and 9 bases separated the two germline ends. The CDR3 is made up of 14 amino acids.

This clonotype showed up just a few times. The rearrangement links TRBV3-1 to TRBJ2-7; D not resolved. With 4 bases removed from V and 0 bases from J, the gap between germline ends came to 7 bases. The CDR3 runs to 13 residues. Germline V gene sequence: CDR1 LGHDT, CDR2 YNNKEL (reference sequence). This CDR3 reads CASSPTGSYEQYF. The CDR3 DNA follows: TGTGCCAGCAGCCCGACCGGCTCCTACGAGCAGTACTTC.

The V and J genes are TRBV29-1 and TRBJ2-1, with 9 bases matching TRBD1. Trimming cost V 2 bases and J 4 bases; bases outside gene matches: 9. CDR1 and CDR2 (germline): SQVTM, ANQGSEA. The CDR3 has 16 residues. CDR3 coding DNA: TGCAGCGTTGAATCCTCGAACAGGGGGCCTTACAATGAGCAGTTCTTC. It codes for CSVESSNRGPYNEQFF.

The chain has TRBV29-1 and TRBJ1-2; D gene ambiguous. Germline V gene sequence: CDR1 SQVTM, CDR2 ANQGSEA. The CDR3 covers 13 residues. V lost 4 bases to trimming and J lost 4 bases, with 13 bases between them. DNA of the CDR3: TGCAGCGTTGTGAGGGCAGAATTCTATGGCTACACCTTC. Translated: CSVVRAEFYGYTF. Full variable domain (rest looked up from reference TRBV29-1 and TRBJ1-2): SAVISQKPSRDICQRGTSLTIQCQVDSQVTMMFWYRQQPGQSLTLIATANQGSEATYESGFVIDKFPISRPNLTFSTLTVSNMSPEDSSIYLCSVVRAEFYGYTFGSGTRLTVV.

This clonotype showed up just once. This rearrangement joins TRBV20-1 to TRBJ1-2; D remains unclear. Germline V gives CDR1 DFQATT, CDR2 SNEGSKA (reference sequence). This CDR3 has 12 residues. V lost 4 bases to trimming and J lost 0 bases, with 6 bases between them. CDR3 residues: CSATQPNYGYTF. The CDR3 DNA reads TGCAGTGCTACCCAGCCTAACTATGGCTACACCTTC.

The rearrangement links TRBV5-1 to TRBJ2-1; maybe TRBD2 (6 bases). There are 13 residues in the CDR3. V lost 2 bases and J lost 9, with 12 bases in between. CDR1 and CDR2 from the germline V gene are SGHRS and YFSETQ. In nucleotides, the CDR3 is TGCGCCAGCAGCTTCCCTAGCGTTGGTGAGCAGTTCTTC. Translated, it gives CASSFPSVGEQFF.

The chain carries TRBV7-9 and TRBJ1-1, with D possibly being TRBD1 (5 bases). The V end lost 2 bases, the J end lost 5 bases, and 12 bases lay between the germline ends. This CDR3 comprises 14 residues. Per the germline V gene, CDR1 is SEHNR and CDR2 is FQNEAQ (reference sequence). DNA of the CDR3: TGTGCCAGCAGCTTAAGGAGGGGAGTGACTGAAGCTTTCTTT. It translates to CASSLRRGVTEAFF.

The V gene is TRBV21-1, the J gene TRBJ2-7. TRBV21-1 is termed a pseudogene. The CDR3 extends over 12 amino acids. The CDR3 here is CASSKEWHERYF. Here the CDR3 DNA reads TGTGCCAGCAGCAAAGAATGGCACGAGCGGTACTTC.

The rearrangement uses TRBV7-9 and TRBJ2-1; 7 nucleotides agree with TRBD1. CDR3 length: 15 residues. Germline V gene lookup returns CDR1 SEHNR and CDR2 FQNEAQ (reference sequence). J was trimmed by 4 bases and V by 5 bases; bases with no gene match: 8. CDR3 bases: TGTGCCAGCAGCACACCCGGGACAGATTACAATGAGCAGTTCTTC. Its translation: CASSTPGTDYNEQFF.

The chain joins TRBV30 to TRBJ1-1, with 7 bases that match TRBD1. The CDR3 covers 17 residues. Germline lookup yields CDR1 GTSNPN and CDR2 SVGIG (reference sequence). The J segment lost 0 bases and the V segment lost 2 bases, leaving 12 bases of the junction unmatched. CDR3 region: CAWSLPGQLKLNTEAFF. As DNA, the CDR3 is TGTGCCTGGAGTCTGCCGGGACAGCTAAAACTGAACACTGAAGCTTTCTTT.

Here the CDR3 DNA reads TGTGCCTGGAGTGTGCTCCGCACTGAAGCTTTCTTT. Amino acid sequence: CAWSVLRTEAFF. The V gene is TRBV30, the J gene TRBJ1-1, with D unclear. Germline CDR1 GTSNPN, CDR2 SVGIG (reference sequence). Trimming removed 0 bases at V and 4 bases at J, with 6 bases between. The CDR3 has 12 residues.

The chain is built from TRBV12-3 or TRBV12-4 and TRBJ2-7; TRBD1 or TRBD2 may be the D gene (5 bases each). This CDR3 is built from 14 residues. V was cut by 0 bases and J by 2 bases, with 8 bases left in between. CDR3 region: CASSLARGPYEQYF. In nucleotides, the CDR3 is TGTGCCAGCAGTTTAGCGAGGGGACCCTACGAGCAGTACTTC.

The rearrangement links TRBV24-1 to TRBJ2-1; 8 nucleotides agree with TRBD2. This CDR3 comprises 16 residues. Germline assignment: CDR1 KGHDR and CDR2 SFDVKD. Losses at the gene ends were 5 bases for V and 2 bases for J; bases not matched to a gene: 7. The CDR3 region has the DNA TGTGCCACCAGTGGTAGAGCGGGAGTCGCCTACAATGAGCAGTTCTTC. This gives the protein CATSGRAGVAYNEQFF.

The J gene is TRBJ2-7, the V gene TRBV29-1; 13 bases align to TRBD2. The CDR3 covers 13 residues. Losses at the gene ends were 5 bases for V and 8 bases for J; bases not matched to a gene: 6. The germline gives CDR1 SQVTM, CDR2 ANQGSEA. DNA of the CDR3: TGCAGCGTTACCGGGACTAGCGGGGAACAGCAGTACTTC. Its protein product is CSVTGTSGEQQYF.